The rows below give T cell receptor beta chains drawn from one sample of a study of esophageal squamous cell carcinoma under preoperative chemotherapy. In TCRdb, the PCR reads were re-called with MiXCR into one record per CDR3 protein. The sample has tens of thousands of distinct CDR3 sequences, roughly 52% seen once. The biological material was taken from a patient given preoperative chemotherapy. The source is a human donor with esophageal squamous cell carcinoma. The donor label of this sample is uncertain. CDR3s include the opening cysteine and the closing phenylalanine or tryptophan. The D gene is left open where the match is weak. The size entry is marked missing in some rows and otherwise reads once, few, many or a size class.

CDR3 protein: CASAGTGGGAKNIQYF
CDR3 DNA: TGTGCCAGCGCGGGCACAGGGGGCGGTGCCAAAAACATTCAGTACTTC
V gene: TRBV27
clone size: NA
D gene: TRBD1
J gene: TRBJ2-4

CDR3 protein: CASSDSGTGALYNEQFF
CDR3 DNA: TGTGCCAGCAGTGATTCCGGGACAGGGGCACTCTACAATGAGCAGTTCTTC
V gene: TRBV6-1
clone size: NA
D gene: TRBD1
J gene: TRBJ2-1

CDR3 protein: CASSARLAGGPSGQFF
CDR3 DNA: TGTGCCAGCAGCGCTAGACTAGCGGGAGGGCCCTCGGGGCAGTTCTTC
V gene: TRBV7-3
clone size: NA
D gene: TRBD2
J gene: TRBJ2-1

CDR3 protein: CASSLEPSGSTDTQYF
CDR3 DNA: TGTGCCAGCAGTTTAGAACCTAGCGGTTCCACAGATACGCAGTATTTT
V gene: TRBV27
clone size: medium-sized
D gene: TRBD2
J gene: TRBJ2-3

CDR3 protein: CASTLGYTEAFF
CDR3 DNA: TGTGCCAGCACGCTAGGGTATACTGAAGCTTTCTTT
V gene: TRBV6-1
clone size: many
D gene: NA
J gene: TRBJ1-1

CDR3 protein: CACGWAGRGAKKTQYF
CDR3 DNA: TGTGCCTGCGGGTGGGCGGGGCGGGGGGCCAAAAAGACCCAGTACTTC
V gene: TRBV7-2
clone size: once
D gene: TRBD2
J gene: TRBJ2-5

CDR3 protein: CASRAQGGRAKDTQYF
CDR3 DNA: TGTGCCAGCCGCGCACAGGGAGGGAGAGCCAAAGACACGCAGTATTTT
V gene: TRBV7-2
clone size: NA
D gene: NA
J gene: TRBJ2-3

CDR3 protein: CASRLTGGRAVEQFF
CDR3 DNA: TGTGCCAGCAGGTTGACTGGCGGGAGGGCTGTAGAGCAGTTCTTC
V gene: TRBV12-3/TRBV12-4
clone size: many
D gene: TRBD2
J gene: TRBJ2-1

CDR3 protein: CASSSGLGMNEQFF
CDR3 DNA: TGTGCCAGCAGCTCCGGACTAGGTATGAATGAGCAGTTCTTC
V gene: TRBV7-2
clone size: NA
D gene: TRBD2
J gene: TRBJ2-1

CDR3 protein: CVSRVSERRAKDTQYF
CDR3 DNA: TGTGTGAGCCGCGTATCGGAGCGGCGGGCCAAAGACACTCAGTACTTC
V gene: TRBV7-9
clone size: NA
D gene: NA
J gene: TRBJ2-4

CDR3 protein: CASSSPLGGGVRETQYF
CDR3 DNA: TGTGCCAGCAGCAGCCCTCTCGGCGGGGGGGTCAGAGAGACCCAGTACTTC
V gene: TRBV7-2
clone size: medium-sized
D gene: TRBD2
J gene: TRBJ2-5

CDR3 protein: CASRPGGAINEQFF
CDR3 DNA: TGTGCCAGCAGGCCAGGGGGCGCAATCAATGAGCAGTTCTTC
V gene: TRBV12-3/TRBV12-4
clone size: NA
D gene: TRBD1
J gene: TRBJ2-1

CDR3 protein: CASGSTSGQLSSYNEQFF
CDR3 DNA: TGTGCCAGCGGTTCGACTAGCGGCCAATTAAGCTCCTACAATGAGCAGTTCTTC
V gene: TRBV6-4
clone size: many
D gene: TRBD2
J gene: TRBJ2-1

CDR3 protein: CASSPRAGGRDADTQYF
CDR3 DNA: TGTGCCAGCAGCCCCCGAGCGGGAGGCCGTGACGCAGATACGCAGTACTTC
V gene: TRBV7-2
clone size: NA
D gene: TRBD2
J gene: TRBJ2-7

CDR3 protein: CASGLVGANVLTF
CDR3 DNA: TGTGCTAGTGGTTTGGTTGGGGCCAACGTCCTGACTTTC
V gene: TRBV12-5
clone size: NA
D gene: NA
J gene: TRBJ2-6

CDR3 protein: CASSQSGETANTEALYF
CDR3 DNA: TGTGCCAGCAGTCAAAGCGGCGAGACAGCGAACACCGAGGCGCTGTATTTT
V gene: TRBV7-9
clone size: once
D gene: NA
J gene: TRBJ2-3

CDR3 protein: CAGPGGRDQETQYF
CDR3 DNA: TGTGCGGGGCCCGGGGGCCGTGACCAAGAGACCCAGTACTTC
V gene: TRBV12-3/TRBV12-4
clone size: few
D gene: NA
J gene: TRBJ2-5

CDR3 protein: CASSSSTSGDTQYF
CDR3 DNA: TGTGCCAGCAGCTCTTCTACCTCCGGGGATACGCAGTATTTT
V gene: TRBV11-2
clone size: many
D gene: NA
J gene: TRBJ2-3

CDR3 protein: CASSLGGGGGDEQFF
CDR3 DNA: TGCGCCAGCAGTTTGGGGGGGGGGGGGGGTGATGAGCAGTTCTTC
V gene: TRBV10-2
clone size: NA
D gene: TRBD2
J gene: TRBJ2-1

CDR3 protein: CASGLVEDLSTGEQFF
CDR3 DNA: TGTGCTAGTGGTTTGGTGGAGGATCTGAGCACAGGTGAGCAGTTTTTT
V gene: TRBV12-5
clone size: NA
D gene: NA
J gene: TRBJ2-3

CDR3 protein: CASSAGAGCGTETQYF
CDR3 DNA: TGTGCCAGCAGCGCCGGAGCGGGCTGTGGCACAGAGACGCAGTATTTT
V gene: TRBV7-8
clone size: NA
D gene: NA
J gene: TRBJ2-3

CDR3 protein: CASSQHLTGQGYNEQYF
CDR3 DNA: TGCGCCAGCAGCCAACATCTTACGGGACAGGGCTACAATGAGCAGTACTTC
V gene: TRBV4-1
clone size: NA
D gene: TRBD1
J gene: TRBJ2-7

CDR3 protein: CASSRGHGGNQDTQYF
CDR3 DNA: TGTGCCAGCAGCCGAGGGCACGGGGGAAACCAAGACACCCAGTACTTC
V gene: TRBV7-2
clone size: once
D gene: NA
J gene: TRBJ2-5

CDR3 protein: CASTLDRGYNEQYF
CDR3 DNA: TGTGCCAGCACCTTGGACAGGGGTTACAATGAGCAGTACTTC
V gene: TRBV12-3/TRBV12-4
clone size: medium-sized
D gene: TRBD1
J gene: TRBJ2-7

CDR3 protein: CASSLWAGEDTQYF
CDR3 DNA: TGTGCCAGCAGCTTATGGGCGGGAGAAGATACGCAGTATTTT
V gene: TRBV7-2
clone size: NA
D gene: TRBD2
J gene: TRBJ2-3

CDR3 protein: CASSLVLAGGPHEQFF
CDR3 DNA: TGTGCCAGCAGCTTAGTTCTAGCGGGAGGGCCTCATGAGCAGTTCTTC
V gene: TRBV7-2
clone size: many
D gene: TRBD2
J gene: TRBJ2-1

CDR3 protein: CASSLATLAPSSYNEQYF
CDR3 DNA: TGTGCCAGCAGCTTAGCGACCCTAGCTCCGAGCTCCTACAATGAGCAGTACTTC
V gene: TRBV7-8
clone size: many
D gene: NA
J gene: TRBJ2-7

CDR3 protein: CASRGLGRRAQNTQYF
CDR3 DNA: TGTGCCAGCAGGGGACTCGGGCGGCGGGCCCAAAACACCCAGTACTTC
V gene: TRBV7-2
clone size: NA
D gene: NA
J gene: TRBJ2-5

CDR3 protein: CASRRRDGTMNYGYTF
CDR3 DNA: TGTGCCAGCAGGCGCCGGGACGGAACTATGAACTATGGCTACACCTTC
V gene: TRBV6-1
clone size: NA
D gene: NA
J gene: TRBJ1-2

CDR3 protein: CASSVGLAGRVKETQYF
CDR3 DNA: TGTGCCAGCAGCGTGGGGCTGGCGGGACGTGTCAAAGAGACTCAGTACTTC
V gene: TRBV7-3
clone size: NA
D gene: NA
J gene: TRBJ2-5

CDR3 protein: CASSLASVGPSGHEQYF
CDR3 DNA: TGTGCCAGCAGCTTAGCCTCAGTGGGGCCCTCGGGCCACGAGCAGTACTTC
V gene: TRBV7-2
clone size: NA
D gene: NA
J gene: TRBJ2-7

CDR3 protein: CASSLTSGRPQDTQYF
CDR3 DNA: TGTGCCAGCAGTCTGACTAGCGGGAGGCCTCAGGATACGCAGTATTTT
V gene: TRBV28
clone size: NA
D gene: TRBD2
J gene: TRBJ2-3

CDR3 protein: CASRPPGGRAKDTQYF
CDR3 DNA: TGTGCCAGCCGCCCACCGGGGGGGAGAGCCAAAGATACGCAGTACTTC
V gene: TRBV7-2
clone size: NA
D gene: TRBD2
J gene: TRBJ2-7

CDR3 protein: CASTGSTGTLFF
CDR3 DNA: TGTGCCAGCACTGGTAGCACCGGGACGCTGTTTTTT
V gene: TRBV12-3/TRBV12-4
clone size: NA
D gene: NA
J gene: TRBJ2-2

CDR3 protein: CASSLEARGLQETQYF
CDR3 DNA: TGTGCCAGCAGCTTAGAGGCCAGGGGGCTTCAAGAGACCCAGTACTTC
V gene: TRBV7-2
clone size: few
D gene: TRBD1
J gene: TRBJ2-5

CDR3 protein: CASSPSEGASTGTQYF
CDR3 DNA: TGTGCCAGCAGCCCCTCCGAGGGGGCGAGCACAGGTACGCAGTATTTT
V gene: TRBV7-6
clone size: NA
D gene: TRBD1
J gene: TRBJ2-3

CDR3 protein: CAWIGGGDKEIQYF
CDR3 DNA: TGTGCGTGGATCGGGGGCGGTGACAAAGAGATCCAGTACTTC
V gene: TRBV12-3/TRBV12-4
clone size: NA
D gene: NA
J gene: TRBJ2-5

CDR3 protein: CASSYISGRVGREQFF
CDR3 DNA: TGCGCCAGCAGTTACATAAGCGGGAGGGTAGGGCGGGAGCAGTTCTTC
V gene: TRBV10-2
clone size: many
D gene: TRBD2
J gene: TRBJ2-1

CDR3 protein: CASTQGVAYNEQFF
CDR3 DNA: TGTGCCAGCACGCAGGGGGTGGCCTACAATGAGCAGTTCTTC
V gene: TRBV27
clone size: many
D gene: TRBD1
J gene: TRBJ2-1

CDR3 protein: CASSLDAGLGGRDQETQYF
CDR3 DNA: TGTGCCAGCAGCTTGGATGCGGGGCTCGGGGGCCGAGACCAAGAGACCCAGTACTTC
V gene: TRBV7-6
clone size: few
D gene: NA
J gene: TRBJ2-5

CDR3 protein: CAAGFGGREQETQYF
CDR3 DNA: TGTGCCGCGGGGTTCGGGGGCCGAGAGCAAGAGACCCAGTACTTC
V gene: TRBV7-6
clone size: NA
D gene: NA
J gene: TRBJ2-5

CDR3 protein: CADSPGQGAGNTIYF
CDR3 DNA: TGTGCCGACTCTCCGGGACAGGGGGCTGGAAACACCATATATTTT
V gene: TRBV27
clone size: many
D gene: TRBD1
J gene: TRBJ1-3

CDR3 protein: CASSYRSIQYEQFF
CDR3 DNA: TGTGCCAGCAGTTACAGGAGTATCCAATACGAGCAGTTCTTC
V gene: TRBV6-5
clone size: many
D gene: NA
J gene: TRBJ2-1

CDR3 protein: CASGGLGGRDPETHYF
CDR3 DNA: TGTGCCAGCGGGGGGCTCGGGGGGCGGGACCCAGAGACCCACTATTTC
V gene: TRBV7-9
clone size: NA
D gene: NA
J gene: TRBJ2-3

CDR3 protein: CASSESRSQETQYF
CDR3 DNA: TGCGCCAGCAGTGAGTCAAGGAGTCAAGAGACCCAGTACTTC
V gene: TRBV10-2
clone size: few
D gene: NA
J gene: TRBJ2-5

CDR3 protein: CSATDPSPETQYF
CDR3 DNA: TGCAGTGCAACGGACCCTAGCCCAGAGACCCAGTACTTC
V gene: TRBV20-1
clone size: once
D gene: NA
J gene: TRBJ2-5

CDR3 protein: CASGLGAKDTQYF
CDR3 DNA: TGTGCCAGCGGGCTGGGAGCCAAAGATACTCAGTACTTT
V gene: TRBV27
clone size: NA
D gene: NA
J gene: TRBJ2-4

CDR3 protein: CSASSSGIGETQYF
CDR3 DNA: TGCAGTGCTAGTTCTAGCGGGATAGGAGAGACCCAGTACTTC
V gene: TRBV20-1
clone size: NA
D gene: TRBD2
J gene: TRBJ2-5

CDR3 protein: CASSLTGDTGELFF
CDR3 DNA: TGTGCCAGCAGCCTCACAGGAGACACCGGGGAGCTGTTTTTT
V gene: TRBV6-1
clone size: many
D gene: NA
J gene: TRBJ2-2

CDR3 protein: CASSLAEAGGTQYF
CDR3 DNA: TGTGCCAGCAGCTTAGCTGAGGCGGGAGGTACGCAGTATTTT
V gene: TRBV7-8
clone size: NA
D gene: TRBD2
J gene: TRBJ2-3